This T cell receptor (beta chain) was observed in a study of sequential checkpoint blockade in melanoma. Concerning this clone itself: Relative to the germline gene, one junction end is altered; a read error may explain this.

Profiled with immunoSEQ multiplex PCR; TCRdb holds only in-frame clones, not every one. The sample consists of 13,000 or so clones, more than 75% of them appearing once. CDR3 size: 15 residues. Germline CDR1 and CDR2: GTSNPN and SVGIG (reference sequence). The treatment denotes: randomized to nivolumab then ipilimumab (arm A) or the reverse (arm B). This sample comprised CD8+ T cells sorted from blood (inferred from file names), obtained from a patient given nivolumab and ipilimumab in sequence. The receptor comes from a human donor with melanoma. V and J are TRBV30 and TRBJ2-5; a weak D match, TRBD2 (6 bases). This chain's CDR3 is CAWRGGEIIQEAQYF. The CDR3 nucleotides are TGTGCCTGGAGAGGAGGGGAAATAATCCAAGAGGCCCAGTACTTC.